Each of the 2 T cell receptor beta chains below was sequenced from the same sample in a study of blood T cell repertoires in COVID-19. Profiled with immunoSEQ multiplex PCR; TCRdb holds only in-frame clones, not every one. Counted here are 110,000 to 150,000 clones, over 80% occurring once; the ten biggest clones make up about 10%. Sequenced: peripheral blood. The receptors stem from a woman of 80 years or more with acute or convalescent COVID-19.

The J gene is TRBJ1-2, the V gene TRBV27, with 11 nucleotides matching TRBD1. Germline values: CDR1 MNHEY, CDR2 SMNVEV (reference sequence). Trimming took 5 bases from V and 7 from J; bases not matched to a gene: 9. The CDR3 is made up of 15 amino acids. The CDR3 region is CASSTRTGGVGGYTF. As DNA, the CDR3 is TGTGCCAGCAGTACCCGGACAGGGGGCGTAGGTGGCTACACCTTC.

Only one count was recorded for this clone. The chain recombines TRBV5-1 with TRBJ2-5, with TRBD2 matching 13 bases. Germline V lookup: CDR1 SGHRS, CDR2 YFSETQ. The J segment lost 2 bases and the V segment lost 2 bases, leaving 6 bases of the junction unmatched. This CDR3 has 17 residues. CDR3 nucleotide sequence: TGCGCCAGCAGCTTAGGACGACTAGCGGGGGGTCAAGAGACCCAGTACTTC. Protein sequence: CASSLGRLAGGQETQYF.